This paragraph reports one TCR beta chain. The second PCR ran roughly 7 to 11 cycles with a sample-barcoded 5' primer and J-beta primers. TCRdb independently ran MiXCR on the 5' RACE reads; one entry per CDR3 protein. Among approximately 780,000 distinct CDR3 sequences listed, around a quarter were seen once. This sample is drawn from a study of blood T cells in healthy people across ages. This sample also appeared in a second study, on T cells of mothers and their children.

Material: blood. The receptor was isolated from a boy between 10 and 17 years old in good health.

The CDR3 sequence: CASSHASYEQYF. DNA of the CDR3: TGTGCCAGCAGCCATGCTTCCTACGAGCAGTACTTC. The rearrangement joins TRBV3-1 to TRBJ2-1; D call uncertain. The assigned J gene may be wrong: the sequence end matches TRBJ2-7 better. Germline V gene lookup returns CDR1 LGHDT and CDR2 YNNKEL (reference sequence). CDR3 length: 12 amino acids.